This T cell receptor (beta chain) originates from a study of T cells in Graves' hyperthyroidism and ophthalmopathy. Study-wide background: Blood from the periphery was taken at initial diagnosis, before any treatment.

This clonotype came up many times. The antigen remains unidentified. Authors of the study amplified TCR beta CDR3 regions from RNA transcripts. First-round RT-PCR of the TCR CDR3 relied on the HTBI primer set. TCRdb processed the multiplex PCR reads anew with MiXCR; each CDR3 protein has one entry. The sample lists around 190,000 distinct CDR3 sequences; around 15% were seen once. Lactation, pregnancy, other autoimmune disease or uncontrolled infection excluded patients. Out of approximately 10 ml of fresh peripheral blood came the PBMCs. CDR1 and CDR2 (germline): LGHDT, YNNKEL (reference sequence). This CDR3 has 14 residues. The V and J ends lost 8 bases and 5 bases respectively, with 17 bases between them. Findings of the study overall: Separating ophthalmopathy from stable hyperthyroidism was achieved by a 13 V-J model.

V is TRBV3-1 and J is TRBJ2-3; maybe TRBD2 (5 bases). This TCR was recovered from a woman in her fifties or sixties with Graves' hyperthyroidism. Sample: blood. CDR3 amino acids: CASGPRGAVDTQYF. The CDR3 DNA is TGTGCCAGCGGCCCCCGGGGTGCGGTAGATACGCAGTATTTT.